Included here is one T cell receptor beta chain sequence, with context. Antigen specificity is unknown. The record originates from a study of shared clonotypes between healthy human individuals. Overall study results and limits: The generation probabilities recorded for non-shared clonotypes fell below those of clonotypes shared by all four donors.

J gave up 4 bases and V 4 bases, and 10 bases lay outside the gene matches. This CDR3 has 15 amino acids. Germline V gene lookup returns CDR1 SGHNT and CDR2 YYREEE (reference sequence). CD45RO-negative cells were positively selected for CCR7, leaving out terminally differentiated effector memory CD45RA+ cells. There were no recent acute infections or vaccinations among the donors, who were healthy HIV-negative adults. Using immunoSEQ multiplex PCR, the repertoire was profiled, and TCRdb retains in-frame clones only, with some absent. Of millions of clones in the sample, about 95% were seen once. This receptor was taken from a man aged 18 to 30 in good health. Sequenced: naive CD8+ T cells sorted from blood. The chain joins TRBV5-4 to TRBJ1-2, with TRBD1 matching 7 bases. CDR3 nucleotide sequence: TGTGCCAGCAGCCAACGCGGGACAGCCGGCTATGGCTACACCTTC. Amino acids: CASSQRGTAGYGYTF.